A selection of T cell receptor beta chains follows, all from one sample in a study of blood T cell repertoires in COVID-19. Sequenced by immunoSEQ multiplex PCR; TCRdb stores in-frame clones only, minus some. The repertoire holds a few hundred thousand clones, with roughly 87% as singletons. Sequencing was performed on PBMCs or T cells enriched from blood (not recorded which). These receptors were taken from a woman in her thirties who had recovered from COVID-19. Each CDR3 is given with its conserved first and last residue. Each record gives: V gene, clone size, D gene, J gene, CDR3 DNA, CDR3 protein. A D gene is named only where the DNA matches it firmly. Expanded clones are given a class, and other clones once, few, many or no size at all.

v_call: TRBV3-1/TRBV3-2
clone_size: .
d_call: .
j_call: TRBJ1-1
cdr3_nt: TGTGCCAGCAGCCAGGCTAACACTGAAGCTTTCTTT
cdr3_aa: CASSQANTEAFF

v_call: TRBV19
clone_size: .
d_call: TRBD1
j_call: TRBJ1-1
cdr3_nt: TGTGCCAGTAGTATCGACAGGGGGCGCATTGAAGCTTTCTTT
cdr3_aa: CASSIDRGRIEAFF

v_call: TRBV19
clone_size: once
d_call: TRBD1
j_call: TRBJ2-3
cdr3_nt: TGTGCCAGTAGTATGACAGGGGGGACAGATACGCAGTATTTT
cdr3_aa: CASSMTGGTDTQYF

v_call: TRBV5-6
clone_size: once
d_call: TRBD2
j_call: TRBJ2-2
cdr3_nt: TGTGCCAGCAGCTGGAGTTCCGGACTAGTGCTTGCCGGGGAGCTGTTTTTT
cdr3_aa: CASSWSSGLVLAGELFF

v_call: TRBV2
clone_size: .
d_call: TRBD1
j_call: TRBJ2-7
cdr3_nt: TGTGCCAGCAGTGATCCGGATGTTTGGACAGGGGGCTCCTACGAGCAGTACTTC
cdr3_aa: CASSDPDVWTGGSYEQYF

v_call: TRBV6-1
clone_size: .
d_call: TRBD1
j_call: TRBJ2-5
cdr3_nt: TGTGCCAGCAGTGAAGCCAGGACAGGGAGAGAGACCCAGTACTTC
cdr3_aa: CASSEARTGRETQYF

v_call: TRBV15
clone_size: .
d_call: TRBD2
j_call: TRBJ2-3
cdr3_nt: TGTGCCACCAGCAGAGATCGGGGGGGTTCAGATACGCAGTATTTT
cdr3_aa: CATSRDRGGSDTQYF

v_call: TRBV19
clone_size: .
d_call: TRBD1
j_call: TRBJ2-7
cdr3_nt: TGTGCCAGTAGTATCGCCTTGGGACAGGCTCATTACTCCTACGAGCAGTACTTC
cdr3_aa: CASSIALGQAHYSYEQYF

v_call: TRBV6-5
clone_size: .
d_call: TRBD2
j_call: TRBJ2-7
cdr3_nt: TGTGCCAGCAGTTACTTGGGAGGGGCCTACGAGCAGTACTTC
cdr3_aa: CASSYLGGAYEQYF

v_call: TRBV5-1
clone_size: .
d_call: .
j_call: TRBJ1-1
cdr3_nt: TGCGCCAGCAGCTACGCTAGGGGGACTGAAGCTTTCTTT
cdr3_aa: CASSYARGTEAFF

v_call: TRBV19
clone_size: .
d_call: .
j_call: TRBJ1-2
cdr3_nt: TGTGCCAGTAGTATAGTTCCCCTCACAGGTGGCTACACCTTC
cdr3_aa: CASSIVPLTGGYTF

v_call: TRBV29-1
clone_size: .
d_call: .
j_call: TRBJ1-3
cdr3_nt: TGCAGCGGGAGCACATTCTCTGGAAACACCATATATTTT
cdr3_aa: CSGSTFSGNTIYF

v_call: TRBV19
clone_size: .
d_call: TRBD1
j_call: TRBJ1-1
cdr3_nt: TGTGCCAGTACCTTACAGGGGGCGCGAGGGGACACTGAAGCTTTCTTT
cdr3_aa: CASTLQGARGDTEAFF

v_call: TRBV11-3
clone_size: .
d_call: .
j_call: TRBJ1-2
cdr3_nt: TGTGCCAGCAGCTTTGGGAGCCAGGCTAGCTATGGCTACACCTTC
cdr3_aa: CASSFGSQASYGYTF

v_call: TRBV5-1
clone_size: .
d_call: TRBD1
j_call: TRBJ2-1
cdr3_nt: TGCGCCAGCAGCTTGGTGTCAGGGGGCGCTTACAATGAGCAGTTCTTC
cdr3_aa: CASSLVSGGAYNEQFF

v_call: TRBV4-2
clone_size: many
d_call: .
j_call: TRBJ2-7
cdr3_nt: TGTGCCAGCAGCCAAGGTGAGGGCGGGAACGAGCAGTACTTC
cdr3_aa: CASSQGEGGNEQYF

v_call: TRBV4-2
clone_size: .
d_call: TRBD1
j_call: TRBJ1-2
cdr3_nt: TGTGCCAGCAGCCGCTTGGGACAGGGCAGTGGCTACACCTTC
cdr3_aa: CASSRLGQGSGYTF